Here is one T cell receptor (beta chain) with its context. Its antigen is not known. The entry originates in a study of vaccination and CD4 T cells after COVID-19. V was clipped by 0 bases and J by 3 bases, with 6 bases between them. The CDR3 is 13 amino acids. The germline gives CDR1 KGHSH, CDR2 LQKENI. An Oncomine TCR Beta short-read assay was used to sequence the DNA from cultured CD4+ T cells. TCRdb fed the PCR reads into MiXCR, producing one record per CDR3 protein. This sample has some 23,000 distinct CDR3 sequences, with 28% found just once. Indicated time point: late sampling 161 to 241 days after vaccination in a few convalescent patients. Specified treatment: approximately 9-day PBMC culture with coronavirus spike peptide pools or control peptides (ViraFEST assay). Expansion of antigen-specific T cells with peptide pools by ViraFEST preceded sequencing of TCRs.

Sequencing used CD4+ T cells from blood, cultured in vitro, obtained about 7 months after SARS-CoV-2 vaccination. This receptor was taken from a human donor who had recovered from COVID-19. The J gene is TRBJ2-7, the V gene TRBV18, with a weak D call TRBD1 (5 bases). The CDR3: CASSPPTDYEQYF. The CDR3 DNA sequence: TGTGCCAGCTCACCACCGACAGACTACGAGCAGTACTTC.